These 7 T cell receptor beta chains share one sample of origin, sequenced in a study of blood T cell repertoires in COVID-19. Method: immunoSEQ multiplex PCR; TCRdb's copy keeps in-frame clones and lacks some. The sample lists 540,000 or so clones, 85% to 90% occurring once. Sequencing input: peripheral blood. The receptors were sampled from a woman aged 45-59 years with COVID-19, enrolled during active disease.

The chain combines TRBV5-1 with TRBJ1-6; the D gene is possibly TRBD1 (6 bases). The CDR3 covers 16 residues. V gave up 0 bases and J gave up 6 bases, with 13 bases separating them. CDR1 SGHRS and CDR2 YFSETQ come from the germline V gene. The CDR3 DNA is TGCGCCAGCAGCTTGGCTTCGGACAGATTTAATTCACCCCTCCACTTT. Its protein product is CASSLASDRFNSPLHF.

This clone showed up just once. The rearrangement uses TRBV2 and TRBJ1-5, with no clear D. This CDR3 is built from 13 residues. Germline CDR1 reads SNHLY; CDR2 reads FYNNEI. Between the trimmed V and J ends, which lost 5 bases and 3 bases, there was a span of 8 bases. The CDR3, as DNA: TGTGCCAGCAGTTCGACTTTCAATCAGCCCCAGCATTTT. This encodes CASSSTFNQPQHF.

The J gene is TRBJ1-1, the V gene TRBV18; D uncertain. Germline V CDR1 and CDR2: KGHSH, LQKENI. This CDR3 has 14 residues. Trimming stripped 4 bases from V and 3 bases from J, with 12 bases between. CDR3 sequence reads: CASSLMGVDTEAFF. In nucleotides, the CDR3 is TGTGCCAGCTCACTAATGGGCGTGGACACTGAAGCTTTCTTT.

This chain connects TRBV3-1 (or the pseudogene TRBV3-2) to TRBJ2-2; D is unclear. Germline V lookup: CDR1 LGHDT, CDR2 YNNKEL (reference sequence). The CDR3 sequence is 14 residues long. V lost 1 base and J lost 5, with 8 bases in between. The CDR3 region has the DNA TGTGCCAGCAGCCAAGTTGAGTGGACCGGGGAGCTGTTTTTT. Amino acid sequence: CASSQVEWTGELFF.

The CDR3 DNA reads TGTGCCAGCAGCGCCTTGGACAGCTATAACTATGGCTACACCTTC. Translated, it gives CASSALDSYNYGYTF. The chain links TRBV7-9 to TRBJ1-2; D may be TRBD1 (6 bases). Germline V gene data show CDR1 as SEHNR and CDR2 as FQNEAQ (reference sequence). Trimming left V 5 bases short and J 1 base short, with 14 bases between. CDR3 size: 15 residues.

V gene TRBV6-1 combines with J gene TRBJ2-5; maybe TRBD1 (5 bases). V gave up 3 bases and J gave up 2 bases, with 16 bases separating them. The CDR3 runs 16 residues. Germline loops: CDR1 MNHNS, CDR2 SASEGT. The CDR3 coding sequence is TGTGCCAGCAGTGATCGAACCAACTCAGGGCAAGAGACCCAGTACTTC. Protein sequence: CASSDRTNSGQETQYF.

This sequence joins TRBV27 and TRBJ2-3; D perhaps matches TRBD1 (6 bases). Germline CDR1 is MNHEY and CDR2 is SMNVEV (reference sequence). CDR3 length: 13 residues. V lost 6 bases, J lost 8 bases, and 15 bases lay in between. The CDR3 here is CASSRQTGGTQYF. The CDR3 DNA is TGTGCCAGCAGCAGACAGACAGGAGGTACGCAGTATTTT.